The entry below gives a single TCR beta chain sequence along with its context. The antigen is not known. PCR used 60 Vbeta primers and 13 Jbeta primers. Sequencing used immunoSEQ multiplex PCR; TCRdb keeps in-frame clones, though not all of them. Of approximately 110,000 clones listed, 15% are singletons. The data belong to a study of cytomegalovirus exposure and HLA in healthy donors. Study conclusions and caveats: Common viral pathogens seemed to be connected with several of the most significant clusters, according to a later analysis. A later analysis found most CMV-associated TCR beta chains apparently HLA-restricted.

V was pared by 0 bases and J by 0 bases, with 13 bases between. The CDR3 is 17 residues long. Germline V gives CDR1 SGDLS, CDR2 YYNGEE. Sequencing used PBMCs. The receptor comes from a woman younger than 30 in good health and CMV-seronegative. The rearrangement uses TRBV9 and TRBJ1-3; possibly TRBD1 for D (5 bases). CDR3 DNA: TGTGCCAGCAGCGTAGAGCCCCAGGGAAACTCTGGAAACACCATATATTTT. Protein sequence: CASSVEPQGNSGNTIYF.